The 23 T cell receptor beta chains presented below share a single source sample, sequenced in a study of T cell responses to AZD1222 COVID-19 vaccine. Clones were sequenced by immunoSEQ multiplex PCR, and TCRdb holds only the in-frame ones, with some missing. Of roughly 180,000 clones listed, roughly 92% are singletons. The sequencing here drew on peripheral blood, taken on day 0 of AZD1222 vaccination. These receptors were taken from an adult in good health.

This chain links TRBV28 with TRBJ1-1; D is uncertain. Trimming took 2 bases from V and 3 from J, leaving 13 bases between them. CDR3 length equals 15 residues. CDR1 is MDHEN and CDR2 is SYDVKM in the germline V gene. The CDR3 loop reads CASSLPDSTDTEAFF. In DNA, the CDR3 is TGTGCCAGCAGTTTACCCGACTCTACAGACACTGAAGCTTTCTTT.

The V and J genes are TRBV28 and TRBJ1-1; D possibly corresponds to TRBD1 (6 bases). This CDR3 region has 15 residues. Trimming left V 1 base short and J 0 bases short, with 9 bases between. Looked up from germline, CDR1 is MDHEN and CDR2 is SYDVKM. CDR3 nucleotides: TGTGCCAGCAGTTTATCAGGGGCTATGAACACTGAAGCTTTCTTT. This codes for CASSLSGAMNTEAFF.

The gene calls are TRBV6-1 and TRBJ2-7; maybe TRBD1 (5 bases). V shed 2 bases and J shed 7 bases, with 21 bases lying between them. The CDR3 has 16 amino acids. Germline V gives CDR1 MNHNS, CDR2 SASEGT. CDR3 nucleotides: TGTGCCAGCAGTGAAATCGGTGTGGCAGGGTCACGGGAGCAGTACTTC. This encodes CASSEIGVAGSREQYF.

This clone was counted once. The J gene is TRBJ2-1, the V gene TRBV7-9; D gene unclear. The CDR3 has 15 amino acids. Looked up from germline, CDR1 is SEHNR and CDR2 is FQNEAQ (reference sequence). Trimming cost V 3 bases and J 2 bases, with 11 bases left between them. CDR3 nucleotides: TGTGCCAGCAGCTTGTCTAGATCTACCTACAATGAGCAGTTCTTC. It encodes CASSLSRSTYNEQFF. The full variable domain, in which reference TRBV7-9 and TRBJ2-1 provide the parts outside the CDR3, is DTGVSQNPRHKITKRGQNVTFRCDPISEHNRLYWYRQTLGQGPEFLTYFQNEAQLEKSRLLSDRFSAERPKGSFSTLEIQRTEQGDSAMYLCASSLSRSTYNEQFFGPGTRLTVL.

CDR3 amino acids: CASSFTAGGELFF. CDR3 bases: TGTGCCAGCAGCTTCACAGCGGGCGGGGAGCTGTTTTTT. This chain joins TRBV9 and TRBJ2-2; tentatively, D is TRBD2 (6 bases). Germline lookup yields CDR1 SGDLS and CDR2 YYNGEE. The CDR3 loop spans 13 amino acids. The V end was cut by 4 bases, the J end by 7 bases, with 11 bases between.

This chain connects TRBV6-5 to TRBJ1-2; 7 bases are a match to TRBD1. Germline V CDR1 and CDR2: MNHEY, SVGAGI. Unmatched junction bases numbered 2, after V lost 2 bases and J lost 5 bases. This CDR3 comprises 13 residues. Here the CDR3 DNA reads TGTGCCAGCAGTTACGGACAGGCTTATGGCTACACCTTC. Its translation: CASSYGQAYGYTF.

The rearrangement joins TRBV6-6 to TRBJ2-7; no firm D call. V lost 6 bases and J lost 2, with 17 bases in between. Per the germline V gene, CDR1 is MNHNY and CDR2 is SVGAGI (reference sequence). The CDR3 has 15 residues. The CDR3 is CASRPGRQAPYEQYF. The CDR3 DNA sequence: TGTGCCAGCAGACCGGGCCGGCAGGCCCCCTACGAGCAGTACTTC.

This chain uses TRBV4-1 with TRBJ2-2; 12 bases align to TRBD2. This CDR3 region has 16 residues. Germline lookup yields CDR1 MGHRA and CDR2 YSYEKL. Germline trimming cut 5 bases from V and 6 bases from J; bases unmatched to any gene: 7. In nucleotides, the CDR3 is TGCGCCAGCAGCATATCAGGGACTAGCGGGTCCGGGGAGCTGTTTTTT. Residues: CASSISGTSGSGELFF.

The V call is TRBV27, the J call TRBJ2-7, with a tentative D call TRBD2 (5 bases). Per germline, CDR1 MNHEY and CDR2 SMNVEV (reference sequence). The germline V and J ends were trimmed by 8 bases and 5 bases, with 19 bases remaining between them. The CDR3 extends over 14 amino acids. In DNA form, the CDR3 reads TGTGCCAGCCGCCCTCTGGTAGGACTTGACGAGCAGTACTTC. It encodes CASRPLVGLDEQYF.

V gene TRBV18 combines with J gene TRBJ1-5; D is undetermined. This CDR3 has 14 residues. Germline CDR1 and CDR2: KGHSH and LQKENI. V was cut by 3 bases and J by 4 bases, with 10 bases left in between. As DNA, the CDR3 is TGTGCCAGCTCACCCCAGGCTACTAATCAGCCCCAGCATTTT. It encodes CASSPQATNQPQHF.

The rearrangement uses TRBV19 and TRBJ2-2; no reliable D call. The CDR3 runs to 12 residues. V was cut by 5 bases and J by 6 bases, with 7 bases left in between. Germline loops: CDR1 LNHDA, CDR2 SQIVND (reference sequence). In DNA, the CDR3 is TGTGCCAGTAGTTGGTCAGCCGGGGAGCTGTTTTTT. Translating it yields CASSWSAGELFF.

V is TRBV19 and J is TRBJ2-5, with D possibly being TRBD2 (5 bases). The CDR3 is 15 residues long. Trimming stripped 0 bases from V and 4 bases from J, with 12 bases between. Germline V lookup: CDR1 LNHDA, CDR2 SQIVND (reference sequence). The CDR3 protein is CASSIDRGDVETQYF. In DNA form, the CDR3 reads TGTGCCAGTAGTATAGATCGGGGAGACGTAGAGACCCAGTACTTC.

This chain links TRBV28 with TRBJ2-1; tentative D call: TRBD2 (5 bases). The V end lost 2 bases, the J end lost 9 bases, and 8 bases lay between the germline ends. The V gene's germline CDR1 is MDHEN and CDR2 SYDVKM. CDR3 size: 12 residues. The CDR3 DNA sequence: TGTGCCAGCAGTTTAACGGGAACTGAGCAGTTCTTC. It is translated as CASSLTGTEQFF.

This chain uses TRBV18 with TRBJ1-1; D is unresolved. Per germline, CDR1 KGHSH and CDR2 LQKENI. The CDR3 sequence is 15 residues long. V dropped 4 bases and J dropped 5 bases, with 17 bases sitting between them. The CDR3 DNA reads TGTGCCAGCTCACTAGGACCCGAGGGAAGGACTGAAGCTTTCTTT. Translated: CASSLGPEGRTEAFF.

In its sample, this clone was seen a few times. This chain connects TRBV18 to TRBJ1-1; possibly TRBD1 for D (6 bases). Germline-derived CDR1 and CDR2 are KGHSH and LQKENI. The CDR3 runs to 14 residues. V was shortened by 2 bases and J by 7 bases, with 14 bases between the two germline ends. The CDR3 sequence is CASSPRTDSLEAFF. The DNA of the CDR3 is TGTGCCAGCTCACCAAGGACGGACAGCCTTGAAGCTTTCTTT.

The gene calls are TRBV27 and TRBJ1-2, with a weak D call TRBD1 (5 bases). Germline CDR1 reads MNHEY; CDR2 reads SMNVEV (reference sequence). V was clipped by 0 bases and J by 4 bases, with 12 bases between them. This CDR3 has 15 amino acids. The CDR3 bases are TGTGCCAGCAGTTTATCTTGGCAGGGTCCCTATGGCTACACCTTC. Translation: CASSLSWQGPYGYTF.

The rearrangement links TRBV10-3 to TRBJ1-2; tentative D call: TRBD1 (5 bases). V was trimmed by 8 bases and J by 6 bases, leaving 22 bases between them. CDR1 and CDR2 from the germline V gene are ENHRY and SYGVKD. The CDR3 runs 15 residues. CDR3 DNA: TGTGCCATCTGGCCGGGGACCGGAGCAATTGATGGCTACACCTTC. This codes for CAIWPGTGAIDGYTF.

The J gene is TRBJ1-1, the V gene TRBV12-5, with D uncertain. V gave up 1 base and J gave up 1 base, with 4 bases separating them. This CDR3 is 13 amino acids long. Germline CDR1 and CDR2: LGHNT and FRNRAP. DNA of the CDR3: TGTGCTAGTGGTTTGGGATGGAACACTGAAGCTTTCTTT. Encoded protein: CASGLGWNTEAFF.

The chain recombines TRBV5-1 with TRBJ1-4, with unresolved D. The length of the CDR3 is 14 residues. V gave up 4 bases and J gave up 5 bases, with 12 bases separating them. The germline gives CDR1 SGHRS, CDR2 YFSETQ. In DNA, the CDR3 is TGCGCCAGCAGCAAACAGAGCGCCAATGAAAAACTGTTTTTT. Amino acids: CASSKQSANEKLFF. The whole variable domain, filled in from reference TRBV5-1 and TRBJ1-4, reads KAGVTQTPRYLIKTRGQQVTLSCSPISGHRSVSWYQQTPGQGLQFLFEYFSETQRNKGNFPGRFSGRQFSNSRSEMNVSTLELGDSALYLCASSKQSANEKLFFGSGTQLSVL.

V and J are TRBV27 and TRBJ2-1; D call uncertain. V lost 7 bases, J lost 2 bases, and 12 bases lay in between. Germline CDR1 is MNHEY and CDR2 is SMNVEV (reference sequence). The CDR3 covers 14 residues. CDR3 residues: CASNPMATYNEQFF. In DNA, the CDR3 is TGTGCCAGCAACCCGATGGCCACCTACAATGAGCAGTTCTTC.

This chain links TRBV10-2 with TRBJ1-1; no reliable D call. Deletions cut 9 bases from V and 7 bases from J, with 15 bases between. Germline loops: CDR1 WSHSY, CDR2 SAAADI. CDR3 length: 12 residues. The DNA for the CDR3 is TGCGCCAGTGGACGGACGAGGATTGAAGCTTTCTTT. Protein sequence: CASGRTRIEAFF.

The chain uses TRBV6-1 and TRBJ1-1, with a tentative D call TRBD1 (6 bases). Trimming cost V 3 bases and J 5 bases, with 10 bases left between them. This CDR3 spans 13 amino acids. The germline gives CDR1 MNHNS, CDR2 SASEGT. For the CDR3, the DNA is TGTGCCAGCAGTGAGGACAGTCGAACTGAAGCTTTCTTT. Protein product: CASSEDSRTEAFF.

V is TRBV29-1 and J is TRBJ1-2; no clear D gene. In germline, CDR1 is SQVTM, CDR2 ANQGSEA. V lost 6 bases, J lost 2 bases, and 7 bases lay in between. The CDR3 loop spans 11 amino acids. CDR3 DNA sequence: TGCAGCGTATCCGGGAACTATGGCTACACCTTC. The encoded protein is CSVSGNYGYTF.